The 28 T cell receptor beta chains listed next were all sequenced from one sample in a study of shared clonotypes between healthy human individuals. The table came from immunoSEQ multiplex PCR; TCRdb's copy has only in-frame clones and leaves some out. Here the sample spans about 1.5 million clones, approximately 96% being singletons. The sample was naive CD4+ T cells sorted from blood. Subset defined: CD45RA+ positively selected. These receptors were obtained from a man aged 25 to 45 in good health.

V is TRBV5-1 and J is TRBJ2-5; tentatively, D is TRBD2 (6 bases). Germline loops: CDR1 SGHRS, CDR2 YFSETQ. This CDR3 region has 15 residues. V gave up 0 bases and J gave up 1 base, with 10 bases separating them. CDR3 amino acids: CASSLVGGPQETQYF. DNA for the CDR3: TGCGCCAGCAGCTTGGTCGGGGGACCCCAAGAGACCCAGTACTTC.

This clone was seen once. The chain recombines TRBV7-2 with TRBJ2-7; D is ambiguous. Germline CDR1 and CDR2: SGHTA and FQGNSA. There are 19 residues in the CDR3. Trimming cost V 1 base and J 7 bases, with 29 bases left between them. The CDR3: CASSLDPAPRRPWGMEQYF. The DNA for the CDR3 is TGTGCCAGCAGCTTAGATCCGGCCCCACGTCGCCCCTGGGGTATGGAGCAGTACTTC. Combining the CDR3 with reference TRBV7-2 and TRBJ2-7 gives the whole variable domain GAGVSQSPSNKVTEKGKDVELRCDPISGHTALYWYRQSLGQGLEFLIYFQGNSAPDKSGLPSDRFSAERTGGSVSTLTIQRTQQEDSAVYLCASSLDPAPRRPWGMEQYFGPGTRLTVT.

The V gene is TRBV6-5, the J gene TRBJ1-1; D is undetermined. Germline V CDR1 and CDR2: MNHEY, SVGAGI. V lost 3 bases, J lost 2 bases, and 7 bases lay in between. The CDR3 totals 13 residues. CDR3 residues: CASSYNINTEAFF. CDR3 nucleotides: TGTGCCAGCAGTTATAACATAAACACTGAAGCTTTCTTT.

This clone was seen once. The chain employs TRBV5-4 and TRBJ1-4; D unresolved. Germline lookup yields CDR1 SGHNT and CDR2 YYREEE (reference sequence). Trimming stripped 4 bases from V and 8 bases from J, with 15 bases between. This CDR3 has 14 amino acids. The CDR3 spells CASSRRSQEEKLFF. The CDR3 DNA reads as TGTGCCAGCAGCCGAAGGTCCCAGGAAGAAAAACTGTTTTTT.

This chain joins TRBV7-2 and TRBJ2-5; no reliable D call. The CDR3 runs 13 residues. Germline values: CDR1 SGHTA, CDR2 FQGNSA. V was cut by 5 bases and J by 1 base, with 8 bases left in between. The CDR3 reads CASSPSAQETQYF. CDR3 DNA: TGTGCCAGCAGCCCAAGCGCCCAAGAGACCCAGTACTTC.

On this clone itself: The same CDR3 can be traced to other DNA sequences in this sample. CDR3 DNA sequence: TGTGCCAGCTCCCCAAACAGGGGGGGAGAGACCCAGTACTTC. It codes for CASSPNRGGETQYF. The chain recombines TRBV18 with TRBJ2-5, with D possibly matching TRBD1 (8 bases). This CDR3 is 14 amino acids long. V gave up 6 bases and J gave up 4 bases, with 15 bases separating them. Germline CDR1 reads KGHSH; CDR2 reads LQKENI.

A note on this clone: The sample has other DNA sequences that encode this CDR3 too. The rearrangement uses TRBV9 and TRBJ2-3, with 9 bases fitting TRBD2. CDR1 is SGDLS, CDR2 YYNGEE, per germline. The V gene end was trimmed by 0 bases and the J gene end by 3 bases; junction bases not matched to a gene: 5. The CDR3 consists of 16 residues. CDR3 DNA sequence: TGTGCCAGCAGCGTAGCGGCGGGAGGGCCAACAGATACGCAGTATTTT. It encodes CASSVAAGGPTDTQYF.

The rearrangement uses TRBV5-1 and TRBJ2-1, with D unresolved. This CDR3 has 16 amino acids. Germline-derived CDR1 and CDR2 are SGHRS and YFSETQ. V dropped 1 base and J dropped 0 bases, with 11 bases sitting between them. For the CDR3, the DNA is TGCGCCAGCAGCTTGTATGGGGTGATCTCCTACAATGAGCAGTTCTTC. Its protein is CASSLYGVISYNEQFF.

This sequence joins TRBV5-6 and TRBJ2-3, with a weak D call TRBD2 (6 bases). CDR3 length: 15 residues. Trimming removed 4 bases at V and 0 bases at J, with 12 bases between. Germline assignment: CDR1 SGHDT and CDR2 YYEEEE. The CDR3 coding sequence is TGTGCCAGCAGCCCGAGCGGGTCTAGCACAGATACGCAGTATTTT. Translation gives CASSPSGSSTDTQYF.

This chain connects TRBV11-2 to TRBJ1-2; 10 nucleotides match TRBD1. Germline CDR1 reads SGHAT; CDR2 reads FQNNGV. The trim removed 5 bases at V and 12 bases at J, leaving 6 bases unmatched. The CDR3 has 12 residues. The CDR3 sequence is CASSLGTGEDTF. The CDR3 DNA sequence: TGTGCCAGCAGCCTAGGGACAGGGGAGGACACCTTC.

This chain links TRBV5-4 with TRBJ2-1, with 11 bases lining up with TRBD2. Trimming at V came to 4 bases and at J to 5 bases, leaving 8 bases not matched to a gene. The CDR3 contains 16 residues. The germline gives CDR1 SGHNT, CDR2 YYREEE (reference sequence). CDR3 in amino acids: CASSQVAGGPNNEQFF. CDR3 coding DNA: TGTGCCAGCAGCCAAGTAGCGGGAGGGCCTAACAATGAGCAGTTCTTC. The entire variable domain, with the rest obtained from reference TRBV5-4 and TRBJ2-1, is as follows: ETGVTQSPTHLIKTRGQQVTLRCSSQSGHNTVSWYQQALGQGPQFIFQYYREEENGRGNFPPRFSGLQFPNYSSELNVNALELDDSALYLCASSQVAGGPNNEQFFGPGTRLTVL.

The chain carries TRBV20-1 and TRBJ2-5; D unresolved. The germline V gene has CDR1 DFQATT and CDR2 SNEGSKA (reference sequence). V shed 6 bases and J shed 5 bases, with 7 bases lying between them. The CDR3 length is 10 residues. Written as DNA, the CDR3 is TGCAGTGCGTCTGCGGAGACCCAGTACTTC. The encoded protein is CSASAETQYF.

This clone was picked up one time. The V gene is TRBV9, the J gene TRBJ2-1, with 9 bases that match TRBD1. The CDR3 extends over 14 amino acids. J lost 6 bases, V lost 2 bases, and 3 bases had no gene match. Germline assignment: CDR1 SGDLS and CDR2 YYNGEE. CDR3 nucleotide sequence: TGTGCCAGCAGCGTCCGGGACAGGGTCAATGAGCAGTTCTTC. Its protein is CASSVRDRVNEQFF.

The chain is built from TRBV5-4 and TRBJ2-7; tentative D call: TRBD1 (5 bases). CDR1 is SGHNT and CDR2 is YYREEE in the germline V gene (reference sequence). The CDR3 is 15 residues long. V lost 0 bases, J lost 1 base, and 11 bases lay in between. This CDR3 is CASSLEKGWSYEQYF. Here the CDR3 DNA reads TGTGCCAGCAGCTTGGAAAAGGGGTGGTCCTACGAGCAGTACTTC.

The chain recombines TRBV5-1 with TRBJ2-1, with a tentative D call TRBD2 (6 bases). The CDR3 contains 16 residues. Germline V gives CDR1 SGHRS, CDR2 YFSETQ. The V end lost 0 bases, the J end lost 7 bases, and 17 bases lay between the germline ends. CDR3: CASSLGPGRGGNEQFF. The CDR3 DNA is TGCGCCAGCAGCTTGGGGCCCGGGAGAGGTGGGAATGAGCAGTTCTTC.

V gene TRBV27 combines with J gene TRBJ2-7; the D is unclear. The germline V gene encodes CDR1 MNHEY and CDR2 SMNVEV (reference sequence). There are 19 residues in the CDR3. Trimming removed 4 bases at V and 2 bases at J, with 27 bases between. CDR3 bases: TGTGCCAGCAGTTCCGCTCAAATGACAAATAGGTTGTCAACCTACGAGCAGTACTTC. Translation gives CASSSAQMTNRLSTYEQYF.

This rearrangement joins TRBV5-1 to TRBJ2-3, with 7 bases fitting TRBD1. The CDR3 is 15 residues long. V was clipped by 0 bases and J by 3 bases; unmatched bases: 4. The germline V gene encodes CDR1 SGHRS and CDR2 YFSETQ. For the CDR3, the DNA is TGCGCCAGCAGCTTGGTTCAGGGGGAGACAGATACGCAGTATTTT. This encodes CASSLVQGETDTQYF.

This clone occurred a few times. The chain carries TRBV6-1 and TRBJ1-1; possible D gene TRBD1, 6 bases. The germline V gene has CDR1 MNHNS and CDR2 SASEGT. CDR3 length: 16 residues. Trimming removed 0 bases at V and 6 bases at J, with 17 bases between. The CDR3 DNA reads TGTGCCAGCAGTGAAGCTTGGGGGGGCTCTATATCTGAAGCTTTCTTT. Protein product: CASSEAWGGSISEAFF.

The chain couples TRBV11-2 to TRBJ2-3; D is unclear. Germline V lookup: CDR1 SGHAT, CDR2 FQNNGV. Trimming left V 5 bases short and J 8 bases short, with 20 bases between. The CDR3 is made up of 15 amino acids. The DNA for the CDR3 is TGTGCCAGCAGCGTACCTGCGAGTGTCTTGGGTACGCAGTATTTT. It codes for CASSVPASVLGTQYF.

The V gene is TRBV5-6, the J gene TRBJ2-1; D possibly uses TRBD1 or TRBD2 (5 bases each). The germline CDR1 and CDR2 sequences are SGHDT and YYEEEE. CDR3 length: 18 residues. Trimming cost V 6 bases and J 8 bases, with 30 bases left between them. The CDR3 nucleotides read TGTGCCAGCACCCTCGACAAACGGGGCGCAGAATGGTTGGATGAGCAGTTCTTC. Protein product: CASTLDKRGAEWLDEQFF.

In nucleotides, the CDR3 is TGTGCCAGCAGTGTTCAGGGGGTATGGGGAGAGACCCAGTACTTC. Its protein product is CASSVQGVWGETQYF. The rearrangement uses TRBV25-1 and TRBJ2-5, with 7 bases aligning to TRBD1. The CDR3 runs to 15 residues. The V gene end was trimmed by 4 bases and the J gene end by 4 bases; junction bases not matched to a gene: 9. Germline CDR1 reads MGHDK; CDR2 reads SYGVNS.

This chain joins TRBV2 and TRBJ2-3, with D perhaps being TRBD1 or TRBD2 (5 bases each). V gave up 0 bases and J gave up 4 bases, with 17 bases separating them. This CDR3 is built from 17 residues. The germline CDR1 and CDR2 sequences are SNHLY and FYNNEI. The CDR3 DNA reads as TGTGCCAGCAGTGAAGCGCTTGGGGGTGCAGGGTCAGATACGCAGTATTTT. It encodes CASSEALGGAGSDTQYF.

The genes are TRBV7-8 and TRBJ2-7, with 9 bases that match TRBD1. This CDR3 has 15 amino acids. Trimming at V came to 5 bases and at J to 5 bases, leaving 10 bases not matched to a gene. The germline gives CDR1 SGHVS, CDR2 FQNEAQ. CDR3 region: CASSTDRGNFDEQYF. As DNA, the CDR3 is TGTGCCAGCAGCACAGACAGGGGGAACTTCGACGAGCAGTACTTC.

The gene calls are TRBV29-1 and TRBJ2-2; 7 positions match TRBD2. The CDR3 is 14 residues long. V shed 1 base, J shed 7 bases, and the junction held 6 bases outside the gene matches. Per the germline V gene, CDR1 is SQVTM and CDR2 is ANQGSEA. In DNA form, the CDR3 reads TGCAGCGTTGAAGCCCATGGGAGGGTCGGGGAGCTGTTTTTT. Amino acid sequence: CSVEAHGRVGELFF.

The chain combines TRBV6-1 with TRBJ2-1, with 7 bases aligning to TRBD2. V trimming: 0 bases; J trimming: 4 bases; junction bases outside the gene matches: 3. Germline lookup yields CDR1 MNHNS and CDR2 SASEGT. CDR3 size: 15 residues. The DNA of the CDR3 is TGTGCCAGCAGTGAAGCCGGGAGGCCGTACAATGAGCAGTTCTTC. Translated, it gives CASSEAGRPYNEQFF.

The chain is built from TRBV18 and TRBJ2-5; TRBD2 agrees at 11 bases. Trimming at V came to 2 bases and at J to 5 bases, leaving 7 bases not matched to a gene. CDR1 is KGHSH, CDR2 LQKENI, per germline. This CDR3 is built from 16 residues. The DNA for the CDR3 is TGTGCCAGCTCACCAACCCTAGCGGGAGGCGGTGAGACCCAGTACTTC. Residues: CASSPTLAGGGETQYF.

In the case of this clone: The same CDR3 also results from other DNA sequences found in this sample. The genes are TRBV5-1 and TRBJ1-5, with 8 bases lining up with TRBD1. Germline lookup yields CDR1 SGHRS and CDR2 YFSETQ. V lost 4 bases, J lost 3 bases, and 6 bases stayed unmatched. The CDR3 runs 15 residues. The CDR3 loop reads CASSLGQGPNQPQHF. CDR3 bases: TGCGCCAGCAGCCTCGGACAGGGCCCCAATCAGCCCCAGCATTTT.

The gene calls are TRBV28 and TRBJ2-2; D is unresolved. CDR1 is MDHEN, CDR2 SYDVKM, per germline. V lost 2 bases and J 6 bases, leaving 13 bases between the germline ends. The CDR3 runs to 15 residues. The CDR3 DNA follows: TGTGCCAGCAGTTTAGCCCCGAGAAGGCCCGGGGAGCTGTTTTTT. Translated, it gives CASSLAPRRPGELFF.